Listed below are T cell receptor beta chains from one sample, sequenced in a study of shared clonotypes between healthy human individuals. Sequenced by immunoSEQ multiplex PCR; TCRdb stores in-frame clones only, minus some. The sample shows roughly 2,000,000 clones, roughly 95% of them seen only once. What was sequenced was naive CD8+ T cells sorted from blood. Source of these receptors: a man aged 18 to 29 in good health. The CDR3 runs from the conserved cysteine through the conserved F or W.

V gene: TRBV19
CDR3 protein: CASSIGGGGFLYNEQFF

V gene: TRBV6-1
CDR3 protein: CASSGPLAGGIANTGELFF

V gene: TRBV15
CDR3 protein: CATSRDFAPRDAGQETQYF

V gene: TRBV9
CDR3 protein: CASSVPTSGGAVDGELFF

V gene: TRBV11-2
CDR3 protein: CASSPWDRTLNTEAFF

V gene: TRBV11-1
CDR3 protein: CASSLARGTTVIEAFF

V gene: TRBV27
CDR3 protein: CASKWGGLTDTQYF

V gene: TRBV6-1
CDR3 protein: CASSEDPEFTQETQYF

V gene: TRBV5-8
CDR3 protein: CASLEGAYYTGELFF

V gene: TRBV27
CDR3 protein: CASSLRTSTDTQYF